Each of the 31 T cell receptor beta chains below was sequenced from the same sample in a study of beta chain features in type 1 diabetes. What these receptors recognize is not known. The authors reverse transcribed all of the isolated RNA, so sequencing captured expressed TCRB transcripts. The method was immunoSEQ multiplex PCR; TCRdb's version includes in-frame clones alone and lacks a portion of them. The sample lists 600,000 to 750,000 clones, around 12% seen once, with around 0.12% in the top ten. Study findings and constraints: Shortening of TCRB CDR3s, moderate but significant, appeared in all four CD4+ subsets of Type 1 diabetes patients.

The sequenced sample consisted of naive CD4+ T cells from blood. These receptors were obtained from a man aged 25-45 years with type 1 diabetes.

This clone has a single count. J is TRBJ1-4 and V is TRBV11-2, with D tentatively TRBD1 (6 bases). Trimming stripped 0 bases from V and 3 bases from J, with 8 bases between. From germline, CDR1 is SGHAT and CDR2 FQNNGV. This CDR3 region has 15 residues. DNA of the CDR3: TGTGCCAGCAGCTTAGATGGACAGCCTAATGAAAAACTGTTTTTT. Encoded protein: CASSLDGQPNEKLFF.

The CDR3 loop is CASSYSTGSRNYEQYF. CDR3 DNA: TGTGCCAGCAGTTACTCGACAGGGTCCCGTAATTACGAGCAGTACTTC. The chain joins TRBV6-6 to TRBJ2-7; 7 nucleotides align to TRBD1. Germline V CDR1 and CDR2: MNHNY, SVGAGI (reference sequence). V lost 0 bases and J lost 4; bases outside the gene matches: 9. This CDR3 region has 16 residues.

CDR3 sequence reads: CATSRGGSGYEQYF. In DNA, the CDR3 is TGTGCCACCAGCAGAGGGGGTAGCGGATACGAGCAGTACTTC. This chain links TRBV15 with TRBJ2-7; the D gene is possibly TRBD2 (6 bases). CDR1 is LNHNV, CDR2 YYDKDF, per germline (reference sequence). V was pared by 1 base and J by 4 bases, with 11 bases between. The CDR3 is made up of 14 amino acids.

This chain connects TRBV4-2 to TRBJ2-7; D remains unclear. This CDR3 spans 14 amino acids. With 1 base removed from V and 2 bases from J, the gap between germline ends came to 9 bases. Germline CDR1 reads LGHNA; CDR2 reads YNFKEQ. The CDR3, as DNA: TGTGCCAGCAGCCAAGTTGGAGAACCCTACGAGCAGTACTTC. Protein sequence: CASSQVGEPYEQYF.

This clone was found a few times. The V call is TRBV19, the J call TRBJ1-5; D gene unclear. This CDR3 has 20 residues. Germline CDR1 LNHDA, CDR2 SQIVND (reference sequence). V was pared by 1 base and J by 4 bases, with 26 bases between. The CDR3 DNA follows: TGTGCCAGTAGTATAGTTCGGGCAGGAGCCGTTCTACTCCCAAATCAGCCCCAGCATTTT. Its protein product is CASSIVRAGAVLLPNQPQHF.

This clone has more than one count but fewer than ten. The chain links TRBV29-1 to TRBJ2-7, with D uncertain. From germline, CDR1 is SQVTM and CDR2 ANQGSEA. The CDR3 totals 14 residues. V lost 1 base and J 2 bases, leaving 12 bases between the germline ends. CDR3 DNA sequence: TGCAGCGTTGAAGTCTGGGCCGACACCTACGAGCAGTACTTC. It encodes CSVEVWADTYEQYF.

This clone was detected only a few times. V gene TRBV4-1 combines with J gene TRBJ2-5; unclear D gene. The CDR3 is made up of 13 amino acids. V gave up 0 bases and J gave up 7 bases, with 9 bases separating them. The germline V gene encodes CDR1 MGHRA and CDR2 YSYEKL. For the CDR3, the DNA is TGCGCCAGCAGCCAAGATGGTTCTTCGACCCAGTACTTC. Residues: CASSQDGSSTQYF.

This clone has only a few counts. The chain has TRBV5-1 and TRBJ2-5; 9 bases are a match to TRBD1. The V segment lost 4 bases and the J segment 4 bases; nucleotides outside the gene matches: 8. Germline loops: CDR1 SGHRS, CDR2 YFSETQ. CDR3 length equals 15 residues. DNA of the CDR3: TGCGCCAGCAGCGGGGGACAGGGAATCCCAGAGACCCAGTACTTC. Translating it yields CASSGGQGIPETQYF.

This clone was seen only once. The rearrangement joins TRBV2 to TRBJ2-1; D perhaps matches TRBD1 (6 bases). V lost 5 bases, J lost 4 bases, and 12 bases lay in between. There are 14 residues in the CDR3. Germline V gene data show CDR1 as SNHLY and CDR2 as FYNNEI. The CDR3 DNA reads TGTGCCAGCAGTTTAGGACAGCTATACAATGAGCAGTTCTTC. This translates into CASSLGQLYNEQFF.

This chain's CDR3 is CASTSTAHQETQYF. DNA of the CDR3: TGCGCCAGCACTAGTACCGCCCACCAAGAGACCCAGTACTTC. This chain connects TRBV10-2 to TRBJ2-5; D unclear. The CDR3 consists of 14 residues. CDR1 and CDR2 from the germline V gene are WSHSY and SAAADI. V dropped 7 bases and J dropped 0 bases, with 12 bases sitting between them.

DNA for the CDR3: TGTGCGGCTCGGGAAGCTAACTATGGCTACACCTTC. As protein: CAAREANYGYTF. The J gene is TRBJ1-2, the V gene TRBV19, with D hard to call. Germline CDR1 reads LNHDA; CDR2 reads SQIVND (reference sequence). The CDR3 loop spans 12 amino acids. Full variable domain (missing parts from reference TRBV19 and TRBJ1-2): DGGITQSPKYLFRKEGQNVTLSCEQNLNHDAMYWYRQDPGQGLRLIYYSQIVNDFQKGDIAEGYSVSREKKESFPLTVTSAQKNPTAFYLCAAREANYGYTFGSGTRLTVV.

There are a few counts of this clone. The V and J genes are TRBV7-9 and TRBJ1-1; 7 bases are shared with TRBD1. Germline CDR1 SEHNR, CDR2 FQNEAQ (reference sequence). The CDR3 has 14 amino acids. The V segment lost 8 bases and the J segment 0 bases; nucleotides outside the gene matches: 6. For the CDR3, the DNA is TGTGCCAGCCCTCCGGGACAGATGAACACTGAAGCTTTCTTT. It specifies CASPPGQMNTEAFF.

This clone has only a few counts. The genes are TRBV7-8 and TRBJ1-6; D remains unclear. This CDR3 comprises 14 residues. CDR1 and CDR2 (germline): SGHVS, FQNEAQ. V was shortened by 5 bases and J by 8 bases, with 13 bases between the two germline ends. CDR3 nucleotides: TGTGCCAGCAGCATTGGACTCGGGGATTCACCCCTCCACTTT. Encoded protein: CASSIGLGDSPLHF.

The rearrangement joins TRBV9 to TRBJ2-7; a possible D gene is TRBD1 (5 bases). This CDR3 is 13 amino acids long. Trimming removed 4 bases at V and 6 bases at J, with 14 bases between. Germline V gives CDR1 SGDLS, CDR2 YYNGEE. The CDR3 DNA sequence: TGTGCCAGCAGCCCCAATGAAGGGGCCGAGCAGTACTTC. This encodes CASSPNEGAEQYF.

This clone occurred a few times. V is TRBV6-5 and J is TRBJ2-7; D may be TRBD2 (5 bases). Germline V gene lookup returns CDR1 MNHEY and CDR2 SVGAGI. The V gene lost 6 bases and the J gene lost 2 bases, with 17 bases spanning the gap. CDR3 length: 15 amino acids. The CDR3 coding sequence is TGTGCCAGCAGGGCGTCGGACTCGTTAGCCTACGAGCAGTACTTC. Translating gives CASRASDSLAYEQYF.

The sample holds a few counts of this clone. The chain links TRBV25-1 to TRBJ1-2, with D perhaps TRBD1 (5 bases). This CDR3 comprises 14 residues. Germline loops: CDR1 MGHDK, CDR2 SYGVNS. V lost 7 bases to trimming and J lost 3 bases, with 15 bases between them. The CDR3 loop is CASNMGGDDYGYTF. DNA for the CDR3: TGTGCCAGCAATATGGGGGGTGACGACTATGGCTACACCTTC.

This clone has more than one count but fewer than ten. V and J are TRBV28 and TRBJ2-1, with a possible D match to TRBD2 (5 bases). Germline V CDR1 and CDR2: MDHEN, SYDVKM. CDR3 length equals 12 residues. V was cut by 3 bases and J by 8 bases, with 8 bases left in between. The CDR3 sequence: CASSFLGDEQFF. CDR3 DNA: TGTGCCAGCAGTTTTCTCGGGGATGAGCAGTTCTTC.

This clone was seen only a few times. J is TRBJ1-1 and V is TRBV10-3, with D possibly matching TRBD1 (5 bases). V lost 8 bases to trimming and J lost 1 base, with 17 bases between them. Germline assignment: CDR1 ENHRY and CDR2 SYGVKD. The CDR3 runs to 15 residues. The CDR3 DNA reads TGTGCCATCGGGACCGGGCTTACCACGAACACTGAAGCTTTCTTT. It codes for CAIGTGLTTNTEAFF.

This clone has just a few counts. J is TRBJ2-7 and V is TRBV7-8, with 8 positions matching TRBD1. CDR1 is SGHVS and CDR2 is FQNEAQ in the germline V gene. This CDR3 is 13 amino acids long. The V segment lost 4 bases and the J segment 4 bases; nucleotides outside the gene matches: 3. The CDR3 here is CASSSQGGYEQYF. The CDR3 nucleotides read TGTGCCAGCAGCTCACAGGGGGGATACGAGCAGTACTTC.

Only a few counts were recorded for this clone. The chain employs TRBV30 and TRBJ2-1; tentatively, D is TRBD1 or TRBD2 (5 bases each). CDR1 and CDR2 from the germline V gene are GTSNPN and SVGIG (reference sequence). The V end lost 2 bases, the J end lost 9 bases, and 11 bases lay between the germline ends. The CDR3 loop spans 12 amino acids. This CDR3 is CAWSSGAGEQFF. The CDR3 region has the DNA TGTGCCTGGAGTTCCGGGGCCGGTGAGCAGTTCTTC. The entire variable domain, with the rest obtained from reference TRBV30 and TRBJ2-1, is as follows: SQTIHQWPATLVQPVGSPLSLECTVEGTSNPNLYWYRQAAGRGLQLLFYSVGIGQISSEVPQNLSASRPQDRQFILSSKKLLLSDSGFYLCAWSSGAGEQFFGPGTRLTVL.

This clone was seen more than once but under ten times. The chain recombines TRBV6-1 with TRBJ1-5; D call uncertain. CDR1 MNHNS and CDR2 SASEGT come from the germline V gene. V was cut by 3 bases and J by 3 bases, with 18 bases left in between. The CDR3 covers 17 residues. Here the CDR3 DNA reads TGTGCCAGCAGTGACTTACAGAGGGATCGTTTCAATCAGCCCCAGCATTTT. The encoded protein is CASSDLQRDRFNQPQHF.

This clone has a handful of counts. The chain employs TRBV7-2 and TRBJ2-7; tentatively, D is TRBD1 (5 bases). The CDR3 spans 15 residues. The germline CDR1 and CDR2 sequences are SGHTA and FQGNSA. The V and J ends lost 2 bases and 4 bases respectively, with 15 bases between them. CDR3 coding DNA: TGTGCCAGCAGCTTATCAGGGCAGAGATCTTACGAGCAGTACTTC. Its translation: CASSLSGQRSYEQYF.

This clone was seen a handful of times. The chain has TRBV7-2 and TRBJ2-7; 7 positions agree with TRBD2. This CDR3 region has 15 residues. The J segment lost 6 bases and the V segment lost 0 bases, leaving 8 bases of the junction unmatched. CDR1 is SGHTA, CDR2 FQGNSA, per germline. The DNA for the CDR3 is TGTGCCAGCAGCTTAGCGCAGAGCGGGGCCTCCGAGCAGTACTTC. It is translated as CASSLAQSGASEQYF.

This chain joins TRBV14 and TRBJ1-1; D not certain. The V end was cut by 1 base, the J end by 7 bases, with 13 bases between. The CDR3 sequence is 14 residues long. The V gene's germline CDR1 is SGHDN and CDR2 FVKESK. This CDR3 reads CASSQARSSGEAFF. The DNA of the CDR3 is TGTGCCAGCAGCCAAGCGAGAAGTTCTGGTGAAGCTTTCTTT.

This clone was detected only a few times. The chain combines TRBV9 with TRBJ2-7; 7 bases line up with TRBD1. The CDR3 covers 15 residues. CDR1 and CDR2 from the germline V gene are SGDLS and YYNGEE. J gave up 2 bases and V 3 bases, and 8 bases lay outside the gene matches. The CDR3 reads CASSAAGGKTYEQYF. As DNA, the CDR3 is TGTGCCAGCAGCGCGGCAGGGGGTAAGACCTACGAGCAGTACTTC. Full variable domain (rest looked up from reference TRBV9 and TRBJ2-7): DSGVTQTPKHLITATGQRVTLRCSPRSGDLSVYWYQQSLDQGLQFLIQYYNGEERAKGNILERFSAQQFPDLHSELNLSSLELGDSALYFCASSAAGGKTYEQYFGPGTRLTVT.

The CDR3 DNA reads TGTGCCACCTCTCGGGCAATGAAAAAACTGTTTTTT. Translating it yields CATSRAMKKLFF. The chain recombines TRBV2 with TRBJ1-4; D unresolved. From germline, CDR1 is SNHLY and CDR2 FYNNEI. V was clipped by 10 bases and J by 9 bases, with 15 bases between them. The CDR3 is 12 residues long.

This clone turned up a few times. V usage is TRBV7-6 and J usage is TRBJ2-7; 7 nucleotides agree with TRBD1. The V gene end was trimmed by 5 bases and the J gene end by 6 bases; junction bases not matched to a gene: 7. The V gene's germline CDR1 is SGHVS and CDR2 FNYEAQ. The CDR3 loop spans 13 amino acids. The DNA of the CDR3 is TGTGCCAGCAGCCAAACAGGGGAACGCGAGCAGTACTTC. Translation gives CASSQTGEREQYF.

This clone was seen a few times. This chain connects TRBV5-4 to TRBJ2-4, with a possible D match to TRBD2 (5 bases). The CDR3 contains 13 residues. V lost 7 bases to trimming and J lost 8 bases, with 16 bases between them. Germline-derived CDR1 and CDR2 are SGHNT and YYREEE (reference sequence). The chain's CDR3 is CASGSSGNDIQYF. The CDR3 coding sequence is TGTGCCAGCGGATCGTCGGGGAATGACATTCAGTACTTC.

V is TRBV7-2 and J is TRBJ2-7, with 7 positions matching TRBD2. V shed 1 base and J 3 bases; nucleotides not matched to a gene: 9. Germline CDR1 and CDR2: SGHTA and FQGNSA. The CDR3 has 16 amino acids. CDR3 protein: CASSLGGSGAGYEQYF. DNA of the CDR3: TGTGCCAGCAGCTTAGGGGGAAGCGGGGCCGGCTACGAGCAGTACTTC.

This chain joins TRBV11-2 and TRBJ1-1, with D possibly being TRBD1 (6 bases). Germline assignment: CDR1 SGHAT and CDR2 FQNNGV. The CDR3 spans 15 residues. Trimming pared 5 bases from V and 5 bases from J, leaving 18 bases between. CDR3 DNA sequence: TGTGCCAGCAGCCCTCACAGGGCCGGTGGGACTGAAGCTTTCTTT. This translates into CASSPHRAGGTEAFF.

The rearrangement links TRBV19 to TRBJ1-5; D may be TRBD1 (6 bases). This CDR3 contains 15 residues. Trimming removed 3 bases from V and 7 bases from J, with 16 bases in between. The germline gives CDR1 LNHDA, CDR2 SQIVND (reference sequence). The CDR3 loop is CASSIGEGGSQPQHF. CDR3 nucleotide sequence: TGTGCCAGTAGTATCGGGGAGGGGGGCTCGCAGCCCCAGCATTTT. The whole variable domain, remainder taken from reference TRBV19 and TRBJ1-5, is DGGITQSPKYLFRKEGQNVTLSCEQNLNHDAMYWYRQDPGQGLRLIYYSQIVNDFQKGDIAEGYSVSREKKESFPLTVTSAQKNPTAFYLCASSIGEGGSQPQHFGDGTRLSIL.